These 4 T cell receptor beta chains share one sample of origin, sequenced in a study of patients and donors after allogeneic stem cell transplantation. TCRdb recomputed calls from the RT-PCR reads with MiXCR, one row per CDR3 protein. The sample holds a few hundred thousand distinct CDR3 sequences; around two fifths are singletons and the top ten take about 9.9%. Specimen: blood, either unsorted or a sorted T cell fraction (not recorded which). Receptors originate from a human donor who was either an allogeneic HSCT recipient or a stem cell or donor lymphocyte infusion donor (not recorded which). It is not recorded whose cells these are; they may come from a transplant donor.

This clonotype was found a few times. This sequence joins TRBV5-1 and TRBJ2-2; a weak D match, TRBD1 (5 bases). Trimming removed 4 bases from V and 3 bases from J, with 13 bases in between. The CDR3 sequence is 15 residues long. Germline CDR1 and CDR2: SGHRS and YFSETQ. CDR3 in amino acids: CASSDWAGHTGELFF. Written as DNA, the CDR3 is TGCGCCAGCAGCGATTGGGCAGGGCACACCGGGGAGCTGTTTTTT.

The chain employs TRBV18 and TRBJ1-4, with D possibly matching TRBD1 (5 bases). Trimming removed 6 bases at V and 6 bases at J, with 11 bases between. Germline-derived CDR1 and CDR2 are KGHSH and LQKENI. This CDR3 has 13 amino acids. CDR3: CASSYRSDEKLFF. The CDR3 DNA reads as TGTGCCAGCTCGTACAGGTCGGATGAAAAACTGTTTTTT.

The chain uses TRBV3-1 and TRBJ2-3; D is ambiguous. V lost 2 bases and J lost 1, with 10 bases in between. The CDR3 is 15 residues long. Germline values: CDR1 LGHDT, CDR2 YNNKEL (reference sequence). The CDR3 nucleotides are TGTGCCAGCAGCCAACTCGCCCAAGGCACAGATACGCAGTATTTT. Its translation: CASSQLAQGTDTQYF.

This clonotype was found once. V gene TRBV5-1 combines with J gene TRBJ1-6, with D possibly being TRBD1 (6 bases). CDR3 length: 15 amino acids. Germline V gene sequence: CDR1 SGHRS, CDR2 YFSETQ. The V and J ends lost 0 bases and 3 bases respectively, with 7 bases between them. Here the CDR3 reads CASSLGGGYNSPLHF. The CDR3 DNA is TGCGCCAGCAGCTTGGGAGGGGGCTATAATTCACCCCTCCACTTT.